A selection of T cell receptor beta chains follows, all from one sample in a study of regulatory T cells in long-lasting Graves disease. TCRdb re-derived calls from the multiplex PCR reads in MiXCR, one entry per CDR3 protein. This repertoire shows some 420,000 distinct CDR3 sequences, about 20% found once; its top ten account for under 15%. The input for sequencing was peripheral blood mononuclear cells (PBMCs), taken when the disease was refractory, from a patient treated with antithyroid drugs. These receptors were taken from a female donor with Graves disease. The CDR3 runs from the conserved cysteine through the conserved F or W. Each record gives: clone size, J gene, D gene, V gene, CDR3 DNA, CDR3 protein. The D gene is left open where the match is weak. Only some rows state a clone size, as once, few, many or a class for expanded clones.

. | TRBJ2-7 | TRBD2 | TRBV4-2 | TGTGCCAGCAGCCCCCGCCGTAGCGGGAGCCAGTACGAGCAGTACTTC | CASSPRRSGSQYEQYF
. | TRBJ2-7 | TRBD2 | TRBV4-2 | TGTGCCAGCAGCCAGGGGGGACTAGCGTACGAGCAGTACTTC | CASSQGGLAYEQYF
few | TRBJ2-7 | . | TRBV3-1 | TGTACCAGCAGCCTACAGGCCCCCTACGAGCAGTACTTC | CTSSLQAPYEQYF
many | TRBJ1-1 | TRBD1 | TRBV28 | TGTGCCAGCAGTTTATTCACGGGACAGGGGAACACTGAAGCTTTCTTT | CASSLFTGQGNTEAFF
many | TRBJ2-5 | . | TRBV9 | TGTGCCAGCAGCGTAGAGGATCAAGAGACCCAGTACTTC | CASSVEDQETQYF
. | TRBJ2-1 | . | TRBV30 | TGTGCCTGGGCAGCTTACAATGAGCAGTTCTTC | CAWAAYNEQFF
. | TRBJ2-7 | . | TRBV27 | TGTGCCAGCAGTCGACGTGAAGGCTCCTACGAGCAGTACTTC | CASSRREGSYEQYF
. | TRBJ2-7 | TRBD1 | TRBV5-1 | TGTGCCAGCAGCTTAGGGACAGGGATAAACGGGCAGTACTTC | CASSLGTGINGQYF
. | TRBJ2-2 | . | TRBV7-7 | TGTGCTAGCAGCTTCCTGACCATCACCGCGAACACCGGGGAGCTGTTTTTT | CASSFLTITANTGELFF
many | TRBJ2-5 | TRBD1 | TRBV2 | TGTGCCAGCGAACAGGGGGCGTCTTACCAAGAGACCCAGTACTTC | CASEQGASYQETQYF